The 15 T cell receptor beta chains listed next were all sequenced from one sample in a study of blood T cell repertoires in COVID-19 (dated by TCRdb to 2018 to 2020). Libraries were prepared through the immunoSEQ multiplex PCR assay. Imported from immuneACCESS, the table was reduced by TCRdb to in-frame sequences with V and J called. These copies leave out some clones; in studies compared against another copy, an unresolved V gene accounts for under half, and the cause of the remainder is not known. In all, the sample holds about 480,000 clones, and around nine tenths of those were seen once. The ten largest clones represent less than 2% of the sample. The sequencing input was PBMCs or T cells enriched from blood (not recorded which). These receptors were collected from a woman in her thirties or forties who had recovered from COVID-19.

The J gene is TRBJ1-1, the V gene TRBV29-1, with 7 bases aligning to TRBD1. The CDR3 length is 15 residues. CDR1 SQVTM and CDR2 ANQGSEA come from the germline V gene. J was trimmed by 4 bases and V by 4 bases; bases with no gene match: 12. The CDR3 nucleotides read TGCAGCGTTGCCCCGGACAGGTTCGAGGGCACTGAAGCTTTCTTT. This sequence encodes CSVAPDRFEGTEAFF.

The chain has TRBV14 and TRBJ1-3; the D is unclear. The germline V gene encodes CDR1 SGHDN and CDR2 FVKESK. The CDR3 length is 14 residues. V was clipped by 0 bases and J by 7 bases, with 10 bases between them. In DNA form, the CDR3 reads TGTGCCAGCAGCCAAGATAACACCATGAACACCATATATTTT. This translates into CASSQDNTMNTIYF.

This rearrangement joins TRBV12-3 or TRBV12-4 to TRBJ1-2, with 7 nucleotides matching TRBD1. After removal of 4 bases from V and 6 bases from J, the junction contained 5 bases not matched to a gene. This CDR3 contains 13 residues. The CDR3 DNA reads as TGTGCCAGCAGTTCGAGACAGGGTAATGGCTACACCTTC. Protein product: CASSSRQGNGYTF.

On this clone: Possible read error: a much larger clone is one base away. The chain joins TRBV5-5 to TRBJ2-5, with a weak D call TRBD1 (5 bases). Germline values: CDR1 SGHKS, CDR2 YYEKEE (reference sequence). This CDR3 has 13 residues. The CDR3, as DNA: TGTGCCAACAGCTTAACAGGAGAAGGGACCCAGTACTTC. The encoded protein is CANSLTGEGTQYF.

The chain uses TRBV19 and TRBJ2-7, with D maybe TRBD2 (5 bases). V lost 4 bases and J 5 bases, leaving 15 bases between the germline ends. In germline, CDR1 is LNHDA, CDR2 SQIVND (reference sequence). This CDR3 is 14 amino acids long. DNA of the CDR3: TGTGCCAGTAGTACCCACCGGAGGTTGGACGAGCAGTACTTC. It translates to CASSTHRRLDEQYF.

This chain links TRBV11-2 with TRBJ2-7, with no clear D. V gave up 3 bases and J gave up 2 bases, with 14 bases separating them. Per germline, CDR1 SGHAT and CDR2 FQNNGV. The CDR3 is made up of 15 amino acids. CDR3 nucleotide sequence: TGTGCCAGCAGCTTGAGTCCCCTCATAACCTACGAGCAGTACTTC. This codes for CASSLSPLITYEQYF.

V gene TRBV2 combines with J gene TRBJ2-7, with 7 bases identical to TRBD2. In germline, CDR1 is SNHLY, CDR2 FYNNEI. After removal of 7 bases from V and 3 bases from J, the junction contained 6 bases not matched to a gene. This CDR3 has 13 amino acids. This CDR3 is CASKKRDGYEQYF. The CDR3 DNA reads TGTGCCAGCAAGAAGCGGGACGGCTACGAGCAGTACTTC. The variable domain in full, completed from reference TRBV2 and TRBJ2-7, reads EPEVTQTPSHQVTQMGQEVILRCVPISNHLYFYWYRQILGQKVEFLVSFYNNEISEKSEIFDDQFSVERPDGSNFTLKIRSTKLEDSAMYFCASKKRDGYEQYFGPGTRLTVT.

The chain uses TRBV27 and TRBJ1-6; TRBD1 agrees at 11 bases. This CDR3 is 15 amino acids long. Unmatched junction bases numbered 5, after V lost 5 bases and J lost 8 bases. The germline CDR1 and CDR2 sequences are MNHEY and SMNVEV (reference sequence). The CDR3 region is CASSPWTGGDSPLHF. The CDR3 nucleotides read TGTGCCAGCAGTCCATGGACAGGGGGCGATTCACCCCTCCACTTT.

The genes are TRBV6-5 and TRBJ1-2, with a tentative D call TRBD1 (6 bases). Germline lookup yields CDR1 MNHEY and CDR2 SVGAGI. V lost 4 bases to trimming and J lost 4 bases, with 13 bases between them. CDR3 size: 14 residues. CDR3 residues: CASSSELGGYGYTF. DNA for the CDR3: TGTGCCAGCAGTTCAGAACTAGGGGGCTATGGCTACACCTTC.

This chain uses TRBV7-9 with TRBJ1-1, with 9 bases fitting TRBD1. This CDR3 comprises 15 residues. Germline V gene data show CDR1 as SEHNR and CDR2 as FQNEAQ (reference sequence). The junction had 5 bases not matched to a gene; V was cut back by 2 bases and J by 4 bases. In DNA, the CDR3 is TGTGCCAGCAGCTTAAGACAGGGACAGGGCACTGAAGCTTTCTTT. Translation: CASSLRQGQGTEAFF.

The V gene is TRBV10-3, the J gene TRBJ1-2; D gene unclear. V was shortened by 0 bases and J by 4 bases, with 15 bases between the two germline ends. CDR3 length: 16 residues. Germline CDR1 ENHRY, CDR2 SYGVKD. Written as DNA, the CDR3 is TGTGCCATCAGTGAGTCGTTTCAGGAGGGCGGCTATGGCTACACCTTC. It specifies CAISESFQEGGYGYTF.

This rearrangement joins TRBV6-5 to TRBJ1-2, with D unresolved. This CDR3 comprises 14 residues. CDR1 MNHEY and CDR2 SVGAGI come from the germline V gene. Trimming shortened V by 3 bases and J by 3 bases, and 11 bases separated the two germline ends. In DNA, the CDR3 is TGTGCCAGCAGTTATAGTTTTGGAGACTATGGCTACACCTTC. Encoded protein: CASSYSFGDYGYTF.

The CDR3 sequence: CASSLLGQLNEKLFF. CDR3 nucleotides: TGTGCCAGCAGTCTACTGGGACAACTTAATGAAAAACTGTTTTTT. This chain links TRBV28 with TRBJ1-4, with a weak D call TRBD1 (6 bases). Between the trimmed V and J ends, which lost 5 bases and 4 bases, there was a span of 14 bases. The germline gives CDR1 MDHEN, CDR2 SYDVKM. This CDR3 region has 15 residues. Drawing the rest from reference TRBV28 and TRBJ1-4, the complete variable domain is DVKVTQSSRYLVKRTGEKVFLECVQDMDHENMFWYRQDPGLGLRLIYFSYDVKMKEKGDIPEGYSVSREKKERFSLILESASTNQTSMYLCASSLLGQLNEKLFFGSGTQLSVL.

The V call is TRBV11-3, the J call TRBJ2-5, with 10 positions matching TRBD1. V trimming: 5 bases; J trimming: 1 base; junction bases outside the gene matches: 1. In germline, CDR1 is SGHNT, CDR2 YENEEA. This CDR3 region has 14 residues. This CDR3 reads CASSRTGGQETQYF. The CDR3 coding sequence is TGTGCCAGCAGCCGGACAGGGGGCCAAGAGACCCAGTACTTC.

The chain has TRBV6-5 and TRBJ2-1, with 10 positions matching TRBD1. After removal of 10 bases from V and 2 bases from J, the junction contained 2 bases not matched to a gene. CDR3 length: 13 amino acids. CDR1 and CDR2 (germline): MNHEY, SVGAGI. The CDR3 spells CANDRGPYNEQFF. The CDR3 nucleotides are TGTGCCAACGACAGGGGGCCCTACAATGAGCAGTTCTTC.